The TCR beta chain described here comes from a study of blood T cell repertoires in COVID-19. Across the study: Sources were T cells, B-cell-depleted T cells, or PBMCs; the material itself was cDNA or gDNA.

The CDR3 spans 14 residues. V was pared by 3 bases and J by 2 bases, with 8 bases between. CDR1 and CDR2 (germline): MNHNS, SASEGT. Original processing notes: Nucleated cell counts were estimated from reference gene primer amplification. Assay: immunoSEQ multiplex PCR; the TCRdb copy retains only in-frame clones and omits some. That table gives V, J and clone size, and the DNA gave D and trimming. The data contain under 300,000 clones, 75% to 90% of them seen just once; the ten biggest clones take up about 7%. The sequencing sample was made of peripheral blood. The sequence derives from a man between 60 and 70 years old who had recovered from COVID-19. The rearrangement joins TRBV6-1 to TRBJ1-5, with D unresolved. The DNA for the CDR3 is TGTGCCAGCAGTGATAATCGTGGCAATCAGCCCCAGCATTTT. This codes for CASSDNRGNQPQHF.